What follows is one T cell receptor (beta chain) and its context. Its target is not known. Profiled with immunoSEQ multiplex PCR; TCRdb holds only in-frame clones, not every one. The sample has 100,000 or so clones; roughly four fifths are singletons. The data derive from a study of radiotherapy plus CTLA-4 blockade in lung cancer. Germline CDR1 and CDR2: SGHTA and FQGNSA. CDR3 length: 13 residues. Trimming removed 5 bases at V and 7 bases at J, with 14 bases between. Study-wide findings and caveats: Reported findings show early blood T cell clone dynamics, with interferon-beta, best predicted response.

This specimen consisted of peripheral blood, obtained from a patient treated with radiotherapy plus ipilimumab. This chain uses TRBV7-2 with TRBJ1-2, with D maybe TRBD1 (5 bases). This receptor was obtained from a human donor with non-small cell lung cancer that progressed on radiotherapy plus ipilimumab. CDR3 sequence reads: CASSRPGDGGYTF. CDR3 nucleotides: TGTGCCAGCAGCCGACCGGGGGACGGTGGCTACACCTTC.